Detailed here is one T cell receptor beta chain. Its antigen is unidentified. This specimen belongs to a study of T-cell memory formation after mild COVID-19. 5'RACE primed from the constant segment yielded TCR alpha and TCR beta cDNA libraries bearing sample barcodes and UMIs. TCRdb re-called the 5' RACE reads through MiXCR, storing one row per CDR3 protein. Of over 120,000 distinct CDR3 sequences listed, 6% to 6.5% were seen once; the top ten hold under 2.5%. Study-wide results and limits: Contracting CD8+ clones were enriched in EMRA, CD4+ mainly in CM and EM. Detection of some responders pre-infection suggested pre-existing cross-reactive memory T cells participated.

The CDR3 runs 14 residues. Germline V gene sequence: CDR1 SNHLY, CDR2 FYNNEI. With V trimmed by 2 bases and J by 1 base, 2 bases remained unmatched. The chain couples TRBV2 to TRBJ2-7; 7 bases match TRBD1. This clonotype originated in an adult woman who had mild COVID-19 (a few samples of this study predate the infection). Cell type and time point are not known. The specimen was PBMCs or a T cell subset sorted from them (not recorded which). CDR3 loop: CASSEQGVSYEQYF. Written as DNA, the CDR3 is TGTGCCAGCAGTGAACAGGGGGTTTCCTACGAGCAGTACTTC.